A selection of T cell receptor beta chains follows, all from one sample in a study of vaccination and CD4 T cells after COVID-19. These receptors have no known antigen. TCRdb recomputed calls from the PCR reads with MiXCR, one row per CDR3 protein. The data contain approximately 20,000 distinct CDR3 sequences, around 46% of them singletons. This specimen was CD4+ T cells from blood, cultured in vitro, taken about 7 months after SARS-CoV-2 vaccination. These receptors all come from a human donor who had recovered from COVID-19. CDR3s include the opening cysteine and the closing phenylalanine or tryptophan. A D gene is named only where the DNA matches it firmly. Rows may omit the clone size; those that give it use once, few, many or a size class.

clone_size d_call j_call v_call cdr3_nt cdr3_aa
few TRBD2 TRBJ2-5 TRBV5-4 TGTGCCAGCAGCTTGGGCGGGGGGCCGCTTGAGACCCAGTACTTC CASSLGGGPLETQYF
- - TRBJ2-3 TRBV7-9 TGTGCCAGCAGCGTTTATGGCGGGGATACGCAGTATTTT CASSVYGGDTQYF
- - TRBJ1-5 TRBV2 TGTGCCAGCAGCAGGGACACCGCCTCGCAGCCCCAGCATTTT CASSRDTASQPQHF
many - TRBJ2-7 TRBV10-1 TGCGCCAGCAGTGAGTCGATCGCGGCTGAGCAGTACTTC CASSESIAAEQYF
- - TRBJ1-5 TRBV20-1 TGCAGTGCTAGAGATAGGGCAGTTGGACAGCCCCAGCATTTT CSARDRAVGQPQHF
- TRBD2 TRBJ2-1 TRBV7-7 TGTGCTAGCAGCCCAACGCTAGCGGGAGGGCATAATGAGCAGTTCTTC CASSPTLAGGHNEQFF
- - TRBJ2-7 TRBV4-2 TGTGCCAGCAGCCAAGGCCCCTACGAGCAGTACTTC CASSQGPYEQYF
- TRBD1 TRBJ2-3 TRBV7-2 TGTGCCAGCAGCTACAGGGGGCGCGGGCAGTATTTT CASSYRGRGQYF
few - TRBJ2-5 TRBV6-1 TGTGCCAGCAGTACGAGGACCGCCCGGGAGACCCAGTACTTC CASSTRTARETQYF
- - TRBJ1-1 TRBV10-3 TGTGCCATCAGTGGCAATATACAACCAAGACAGAGCACTGAAGCTTTCTTT CAISGNIQPRQSTEAFF
- - TRBJ1-5 TRBV7-3 TGTGCCAGCAGCTTAAATCAGCCCCAGCATTTT CASSLNQPQHF
- - TRBJ1-3 TRBV28 TGTGCCAGCAGTTTATTCGGGCTATCTGGAAACACCATATATTTT CASSLFGLSGNTIYF
medium-sized - TRBJ2-3 TRBV24-1 TGTGCCACCAGTGTTACCGGGGCACTTTGGGATACGCAGTATTTT CATSVTGALWDTQYF
- - TRBJ2-5 TRBV20-1 TGCAGTGCGTATGGAGGGCTCCGACAAGAGACCCAGTACTTC CSAYGGLRQETQYF
few - TRBJ2-7 TRBV11-3 TGTGCCAGCAGCTTAGGCCTCCGGGCTTCCTACGAGCAGTACTTC CASSLGLRASYEQYF
- - TRBJ1-1 TRBV6-2/TRBV6-3 TGTGCCAGCAGTTACCCCAGGGACGGTAACACTGAAGCTTTCTTT CASSYPRDGNTEAFF
- - TRBJ2-1 TRBV11-3 TGTGCCAGCAGCTTGGTAGCGGTCTCCTACAATGAGCAGTTCTTC CASSLVAVSYNEQFF
- TRBD1 TRBJ1-5 TRBV20-1 TGCAGTGCTAGAGATTCGACAGGGGCCCGCGATCAGCCCCAGCATTTT CSARDSTGARDQPQHF
medium-sized - TRBJ2-1 TRBV20-1 TGCAGTGCCCCCCTACGTGCAGCGCAGTTCTTC CSAPLRAAQFF
- - TRBJ2-2 TRBV6-1 TGTGCCAGCAGTCGAAATAGAAACACCGGGGAGCTGTTTTTT CASSRNRNTGELFF
- TRBD2 TRBJ2-5 TRBV20-1 TGCAGTGTATCCAGTCCCGGGGGGAACCAAGAGACCCAGTACTTC CSVSSPGGNQETQYF
- TRBD2 TRBJ2-7 TRBV5-1 TGCGCCAGCAGCTTGGAAGGCGGGGGGGGCTTCTACGAGCAGTACTTC CASSLEGGGGFYEQYF
- - TRBJ2-4 TRBV7-8 TGTGCCAGCAGCCCAAACAGCGTAGCCAAAAACATTCAGTACTTC CASSPNSVAKNIQYF
few - TRBJ1-2 TRBV7-9 TGTGCCAGCAGCTTCCCGGACAGCCTGTACCGGGGCTACACCTTC CASSFPDSLYRGYTF
few - TRBJ1-1 TRBV20-1 TGCAGTGCTAGTGACAGTATGAACACTGAAGCTTTCTTT CSASDSMNTEAFF
medium-sized TRBD1 TRBJ1-5 TRBV15 TGTGCCACCAGCAGTGGTAGGGACAGCGATAGCAATCAGCCCCAGCATTTT CATSSGRDSDSNQPQHF
- - TRBJ2-2 TRBV24-1 TGTGCCACCAGTGATGGGGGTTCTGGTGCCGGGGAGCTGTTTTTT CATSDGGSGAGELFF
few - TRBJ1-1 TRBV7-2 TGTGCCAGCAGCCAAGATTATGGTCGGCCTGAAGCTTTCTTT CASSQDYGRPEAFF
- - TRBJ2-7 TRBV20-1 TGCAGTGCGGTAGGGGTTGGTTACGAGCAGTACTTC CSAVGVGYEQYF
- - TRBJ1-6 TRBV20-1 TGCGGTGCTAGTGTTCTGGGGAACTATAATTCACCCCTCCACTTT CGASVLGNYNSPLHF
- - TRBJ1-1 TRBV7-8 TGTGCCAGCAGTTCTGGGGGTCACACTGAAGCTTTCTTT CASSSGGHTEAFF
few - TRBJ1-6 TRBV27 TGTGCCAGCAGCTACGTGAATTCACCCCTCCACTTT CASSYVNSPLHF
- TRBD1 TRBJ2-5 TRBV11-2 TGTGCCAGCAGCCCGATAAGACAGGGAATGGGGACCCAGTACTTC CASSPIRQGMGTQYF
- - TRBJ2-7 TRBV20-1 TGCAGTGCTAGGACAGGCCGAGGGGGTGAGCAGTACTTC CSARTGRGGEQYF
- TRBD1 TRBJ2-5 TRBV10-3 TGTGCCATCAGTGCAGGGGGAGACCAAGAGACCCAGTACTTC CAISAGGDQETQYF
few - TRBJ1-1 TRBV15 TGTGCCACCAGCAGAGGAGGGGTTGGCACTGAAGCTTTCTTT CATSRGGVGTEAFF
- - TRBJ1-6 TRBV7-3 TGTGCCAGCAGCGCGGACAGAACTTCACCCCTCCACTTT CASSADRTSPLHF
- - TRBJ1-5 TRBV6-5 TGTGCCAGCAGTTACCCACCAGGGGTTGGCAATCAGCCCCAGCATTTT CASSYPPGVGNQPQHF
- TRBD2 TRBJ2-7 TRBV2 TGTGCCAGTAAACTAGCGGGGGGAACCTACGAGCAGTACTTC CASKLAGGTYEQYF
- - TRBJ1-4 TRBV20-1 TGCAGTGCTAGAGATGACCTCGGGGCCTCTAATGAAAAACTGTTTTTT CSARDDLGASNEKLFF
- - TRBJ2-7 TRBV7-9 TGTGCCAGCAGCCTAGCAGGGGGGAAAGGGGAGCAGTACTTC CASSLAGGKGEQYF
once TRBD2 TRBJ2-1 TRBV20-1 TGCAGTGCTAGTCTAGCGGGAGGGGGGAGGGATGAGCAGTTCTTC CSASLAGGGRDEQFF
- TRBD1 TRBJ2-5 TRBV2 TGTGCCAGCAGTCCGATACAGGGGGCCGATGGGACCCAGTACTTC CASSPIQGADGTQYF
- TRBD1 TRBJ2-2 TRBV6-1 TGTGCCACCAAGGGGGCCGTAGCGAACACCGGGGAGCTGTTTTTT CATKGAVANTGELFF
few - TRBJ1-1 TRBV6-1 TGTGCCAGCAGCCGGGGAGGGGGGAGCCCCTCAGCTTTCTTT CASSRGGGSPSAFF
- - TRBJ2-3 TRBV20-1 TGCAGTGCGTCGGGAGCGTTAGCAGATACGCAGTATTTT CSASGALADTQYF
- - TRBJ1-2 TRBV19 TGTGCCAGTAGTATAGGAGCGAGGCCAGACTATGGCTACACCTTC CASSIGARPDYGYTF
- - TRBJ1-2 TRBV6-5 TGTGCCAGCAGTTATGGCAGGGAGGGTGGCTACACCTTC CASSYGREGGYTF
- - TRBJ2-5 TRBV20-1 TGCAGTGCCAGTAGGGGGGCCGGTAAGACCCAGTACTTC CSASRGAGKTQYF